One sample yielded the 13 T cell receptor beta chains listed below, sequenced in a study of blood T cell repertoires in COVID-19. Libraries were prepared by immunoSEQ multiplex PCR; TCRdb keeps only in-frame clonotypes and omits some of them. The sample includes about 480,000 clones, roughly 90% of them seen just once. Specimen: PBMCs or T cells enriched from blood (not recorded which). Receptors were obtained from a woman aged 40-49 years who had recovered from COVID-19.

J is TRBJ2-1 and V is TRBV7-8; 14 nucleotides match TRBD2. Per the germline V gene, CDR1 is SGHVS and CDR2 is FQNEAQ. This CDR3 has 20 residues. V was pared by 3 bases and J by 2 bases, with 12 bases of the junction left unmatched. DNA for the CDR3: TGTGCCAGCAGCTTTGCAGGGACTAGCGGGAGAAATTTAGCCTACAATGAGCAGTTCTTC. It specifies CASSFAGTSGRNLAYNEQFF.

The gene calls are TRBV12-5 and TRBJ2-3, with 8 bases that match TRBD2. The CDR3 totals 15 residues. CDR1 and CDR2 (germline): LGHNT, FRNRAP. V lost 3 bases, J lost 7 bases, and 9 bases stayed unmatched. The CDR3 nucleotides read TGTGCTAGTGGTTTAGCGGGGGCCGCACTCCATACGCAGTATTTT. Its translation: CASGLAGAALHTQYF.

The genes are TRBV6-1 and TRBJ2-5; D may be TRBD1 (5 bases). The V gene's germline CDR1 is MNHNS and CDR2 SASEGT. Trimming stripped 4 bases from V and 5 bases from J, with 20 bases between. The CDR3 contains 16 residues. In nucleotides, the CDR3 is TGTGCCAGCAGTGCCTCATCTCAGGGTTATTGGGAGACCCAGTACTTC. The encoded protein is CASSASSQGYWETQYF.

For the CDR3, the DNA is TGTGCCAGCAGTTACGTAGGGACTAGCCCATCCTACGAGCAGTACTTC. Translating gives CASSYVGTSPSYEQYF. The rearrangement uses TRBV6-6 and TRBJ2-7; 9 bases are a match to TRBD2. The CDR3 runs to 16 residues. The V and J ends lost 2 bases and 1 base, in that order; junction bases with no gene match: 6. CDR1 MNHNY and CDR2 SVGAGI come from the germline V gene (reference sequence).

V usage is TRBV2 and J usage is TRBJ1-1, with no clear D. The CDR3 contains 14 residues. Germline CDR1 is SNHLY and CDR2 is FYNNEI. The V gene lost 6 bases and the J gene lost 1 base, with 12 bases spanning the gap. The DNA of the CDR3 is TGTGCCAGCAGGCCAGCGGGGAGGAACACTGAAGCTTTCTTT. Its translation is CASRPAGRNTEAFF. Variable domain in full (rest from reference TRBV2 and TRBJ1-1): EPEVTQTPSHQVTQMGQEVILRCVPISNHLYFYWYRQILGQKVEFLVSFYNNEISEKSEIFDDQFSVERPDGSNFTLKIRSTKLEDSAMYFCASRPAGRNTEAFFGQGTRLTVV.

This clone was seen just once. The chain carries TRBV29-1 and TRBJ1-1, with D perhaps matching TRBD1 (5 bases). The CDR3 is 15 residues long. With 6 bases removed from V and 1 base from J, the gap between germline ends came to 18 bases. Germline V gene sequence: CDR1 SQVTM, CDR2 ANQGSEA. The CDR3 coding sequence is TGCAGCGTCGCTACCCTGGGACTGACGAACACTGAAGCTTTCTTT. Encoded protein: CSVATLGLTNTEAFF.

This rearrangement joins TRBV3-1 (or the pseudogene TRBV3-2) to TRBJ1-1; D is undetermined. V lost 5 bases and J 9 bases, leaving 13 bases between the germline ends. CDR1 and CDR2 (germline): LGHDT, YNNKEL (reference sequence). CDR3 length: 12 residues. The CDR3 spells CASSSLGRKAFF. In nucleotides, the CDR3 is TGTGCCAGCAGCTCACTGGGCAGAAAAGCTTTCTTT.

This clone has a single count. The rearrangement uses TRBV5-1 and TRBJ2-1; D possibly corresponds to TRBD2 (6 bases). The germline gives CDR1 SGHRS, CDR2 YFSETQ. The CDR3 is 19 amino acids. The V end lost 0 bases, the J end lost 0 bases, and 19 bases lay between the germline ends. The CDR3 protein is CASSLVRDSGSSSYNEQFF. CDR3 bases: TGCGCCAGCAGCTTGGTTAGGGACTCGGGCTCTAGCTCCTACAATGAGCAGTTCTTC.

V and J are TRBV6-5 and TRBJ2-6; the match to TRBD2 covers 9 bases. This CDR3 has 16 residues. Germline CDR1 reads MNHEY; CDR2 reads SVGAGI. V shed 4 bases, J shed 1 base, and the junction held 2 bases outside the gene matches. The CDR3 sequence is CASSCGGGSGANVLTF. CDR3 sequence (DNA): TGTGCCAGCAGTTGCGGGGGGGGATCTGGGGCCAACGTCCTGACTTTC.

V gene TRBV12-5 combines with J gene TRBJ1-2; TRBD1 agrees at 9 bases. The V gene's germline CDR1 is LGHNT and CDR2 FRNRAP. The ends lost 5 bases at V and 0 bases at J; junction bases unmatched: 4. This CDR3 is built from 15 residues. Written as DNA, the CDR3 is TGTGCTAGTGGTCCAAGGACAGGGGCTAACTATGGCTACACCTTC. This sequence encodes CASGPRTGANYGYTF.

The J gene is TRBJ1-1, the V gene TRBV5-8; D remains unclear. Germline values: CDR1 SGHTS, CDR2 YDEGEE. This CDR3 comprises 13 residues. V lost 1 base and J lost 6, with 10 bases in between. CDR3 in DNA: TGTGCCAGCAGCTTGCTAACGTTTGCTGAAGCTTTCTTT. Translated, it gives CASSLLTFAEAFF.

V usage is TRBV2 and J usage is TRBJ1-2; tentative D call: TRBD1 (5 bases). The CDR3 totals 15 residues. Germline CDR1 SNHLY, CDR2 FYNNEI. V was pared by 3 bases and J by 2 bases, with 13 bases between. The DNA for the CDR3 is TGTGCCAGCAGTGATTCGGGGGGAATGAACTATGGCTACACCTTC. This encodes CASSDSGGMNYGYTF. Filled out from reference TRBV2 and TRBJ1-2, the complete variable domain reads EPEVTQTPSHQVTQMGQEVILRCVPISNHLYFYWYRQILGQKVEFLVSFYNNEISEKSEIFDDQFSVERPDGSNFTLKIRSTKLEDSAMYFCASSDSGGMNYGYTFGSGTRLTVV.

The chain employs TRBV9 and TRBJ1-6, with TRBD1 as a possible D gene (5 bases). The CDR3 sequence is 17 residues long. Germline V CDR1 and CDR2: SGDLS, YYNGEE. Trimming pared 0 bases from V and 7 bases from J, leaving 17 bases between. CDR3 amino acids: CASSVALGTGGNSPLHF. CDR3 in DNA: TGTGCCAGCAGCGTAGCGCTTGGGACCGGAGGGAATTCACCCCTCCACTTT.